The next 7 T cell receptor beta chains were all read from a single sample in a study of memory CD4+ T cells and cytomegalovirus serostatus. Single viable CD3+CD4+CD8-CD45RO+ cells were sorted as the memory CD4+ T cells. The assay was immunoSEQ multiplex PCR, and TCRdb's table has in-frame clones only and misses some. The profile shows approximately 45,000 clones, over 60% of them singletons. Input material: memory CD4+ T cells from blood. The receptors here all came from an adult in good health and CMV-seronegative.

The rearrangement joins TRBV11-2 to TRBJ2-7, with D possibly TRBD2 on 5 matching bases. Germline V gene lookup returns CDR1 SGHAT and CDR2 FQNNGV. V lost 5 bases and J 1 base, leaving 12 bases between the germline ends. This CDR3 comprises 14 residues. In nucleotides, the CDR3 is TGTGCCAGCAGCCGGACTGATTTATCCTACGAGCAGTACTTC. This sequence encodes CASSRTDLSYEQYF.

The rearrangement joins TRBV12-5 to TRBJ2-3; the match to TRBD2 covers 7 bases. This CDR3 comprises 15 residues. Per the germline V gene, CDR1 is LGHNT and CDR2 is FRNRAP. The V gene end was trimmed by 1 base and the J gene end by 0 bases; junction bases not matched to a gene: 1. In DNA form, the CDR3 reads TGTGCTAGTGGTTTGGGACTAGCTAGCACAGATACGCAGTATTTT. Translated: CASGLGLASTDTQYF.

The chain combines TRBV10-3 with TRBJ2-7, with 11 bases identical to TRBD2. The CDR3 has 12 amino acids. Germline-derived CDR1 and CDR2 are ENHRY and SYGVKD. V lost 6 bases to trimming and J lost 6 bases; unmatched junction nucleotides: 1. In nucleotides, the CDR3 is TGTGCCATCAGGACTAGCGGGATCGAGCAGTACTTC. Translation: CAIRTSGIEQYF.

This clone was found once. The gene calls are TRBV9 and TRBJ2-5, with 7 bases identical to TRBD1. The CDR3 sequence is 14 residues long. Trimming at V came to 6 bases and at J to 4 bases, leaving 9 bases not matched to a gene. Germline CDR1 is SGDLS and CDR2 is YYNGEE. The CDR3 protein is CASTRDRGRETQYF. DNA for the CDR3: TGTGCCAGCACCAGGGACAGAGGTAGAGAGACCCAGTACTTC. Looking up the rest from reference TRBV9 and TRBJ2-5 gives the full variable domain: DSGVTQTPKHLITATGQRVTLRCSPRSGDLSVYWYQQSLDQGLQFLIQYYNGEERAKGNILERFSAQQFPDLHSELNLSSLELGDSALYFCASTRDRGRETQYFGPGTRLLVL.

This chain uses TRBV7-8 with TRBJ2-7; 9 bases agree with TRBD2. V dropped 0 bases and J dropped 0; count of bases not matched to a gene: 9. Germline assignment: CDR1 SGHVS and CDR2 FQNEAQ. The CDR3 spans 18 residues. CDR3 sequence (DNA): TGTGCCAGCAGCTTAGCGTTTGCTAGCGGGATTGGCTCCTACGAGCAGTACTTC. This sequence encodes CASSLAFASGIGSYEQYF.

The chain employs TRBV19 and TRBJ1-2, with D unclear. CDR1 is LNHDA and CDR2 is SQIVND in the germline V gene (reference sequence). The CDR3 is 14 residues long. The V and J ends lost 3 bases and 8 bases respectively, with 16 bases between them. Here the CDR3 reads CASSIASRGSGYTF. CDR3 DNA sequence: TGTGCCAGTAGTATCGCGTCACGAGGATCCGGCTACACCTTC.

The V call is TRBV5-4, the J call TRBJ1-2, with a tentative D call TRBD1 (6 bases). The V end was cut by 4 bases, the J end by 4 bases, with 17 bases between. The CDR3 spans 15 residues. The germline CDR1 and CDR2 sequences are SGHNT and YYREEE (reference sequence). The chain's CDR3 is CASSLVGGRSYGYTF. In DNA, the CDR3 is TGTGCCAGCAGCCTGGTCGGGGGGCGAAGCTATGGCTACACCTTC.